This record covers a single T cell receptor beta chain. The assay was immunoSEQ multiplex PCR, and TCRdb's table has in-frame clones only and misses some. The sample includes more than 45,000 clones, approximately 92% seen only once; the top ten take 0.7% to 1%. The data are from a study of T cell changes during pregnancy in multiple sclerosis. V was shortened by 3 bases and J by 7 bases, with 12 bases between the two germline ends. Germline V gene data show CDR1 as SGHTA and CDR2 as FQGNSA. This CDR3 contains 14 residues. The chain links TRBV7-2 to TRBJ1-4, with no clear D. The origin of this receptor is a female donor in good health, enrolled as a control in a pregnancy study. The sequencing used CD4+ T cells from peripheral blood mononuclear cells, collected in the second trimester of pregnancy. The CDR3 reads CASSFYGPLEKLFF. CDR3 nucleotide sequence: TGTGCCAGCAGCTTTTATGGGCCCCTTGAAAAACTGTTTTTT.